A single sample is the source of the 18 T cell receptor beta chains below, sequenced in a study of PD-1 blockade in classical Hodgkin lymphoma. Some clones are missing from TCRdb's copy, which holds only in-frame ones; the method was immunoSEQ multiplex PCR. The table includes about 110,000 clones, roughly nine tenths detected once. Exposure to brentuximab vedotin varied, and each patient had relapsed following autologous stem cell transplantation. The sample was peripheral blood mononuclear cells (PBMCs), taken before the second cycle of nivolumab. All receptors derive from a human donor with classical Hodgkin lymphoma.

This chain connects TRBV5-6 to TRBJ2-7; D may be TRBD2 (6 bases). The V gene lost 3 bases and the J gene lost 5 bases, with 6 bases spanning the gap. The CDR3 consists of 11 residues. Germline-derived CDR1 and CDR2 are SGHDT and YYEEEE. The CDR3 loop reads CASSWTNEQYF. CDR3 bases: TGTGCCAGCAGCTGGACTAACGAGCAGTACTTC.

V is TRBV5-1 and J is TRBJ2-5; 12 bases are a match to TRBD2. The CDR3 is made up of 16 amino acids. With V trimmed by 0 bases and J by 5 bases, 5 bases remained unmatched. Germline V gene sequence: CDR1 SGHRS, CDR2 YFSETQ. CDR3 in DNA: TGCGCCAGCAGCTTGGGGACTAGCGGGAAGGCGGAGACCCAGTACTTC. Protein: CASSLGTSGKAETQYF.

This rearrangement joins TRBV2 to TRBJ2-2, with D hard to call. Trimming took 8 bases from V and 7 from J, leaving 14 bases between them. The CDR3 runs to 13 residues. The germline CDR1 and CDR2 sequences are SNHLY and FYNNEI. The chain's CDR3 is CASGRLESGELFF. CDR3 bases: TGTGCCAGCGGAAGGTTGGAGAGCGGGGAGCTGTTTTTT.

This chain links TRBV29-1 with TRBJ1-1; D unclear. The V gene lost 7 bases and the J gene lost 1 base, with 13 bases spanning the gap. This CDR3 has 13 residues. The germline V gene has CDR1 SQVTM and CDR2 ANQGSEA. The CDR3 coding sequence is TGCAGCGCCAAGTCCGGCGGGAACACTGAAGCTTTCTTT. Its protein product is CSAKSGGNTEAFF.

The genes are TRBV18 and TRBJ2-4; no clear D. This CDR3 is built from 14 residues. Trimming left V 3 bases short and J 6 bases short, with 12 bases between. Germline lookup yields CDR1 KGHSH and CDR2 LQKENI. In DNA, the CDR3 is TGTGCCAGCTCACCCCTCGACGGCCTAAACATTCAGTACTTC. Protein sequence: CASSPLDGLNIQYF.

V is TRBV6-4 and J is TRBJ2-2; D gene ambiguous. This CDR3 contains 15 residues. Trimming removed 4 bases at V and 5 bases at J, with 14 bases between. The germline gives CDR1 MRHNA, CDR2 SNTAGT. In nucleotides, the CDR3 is TGTGCCAGCAGTGTAAGCAGTCGTATTACCGGGGAGCTGTTTTTT. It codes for CASSVSSRITGELFF.

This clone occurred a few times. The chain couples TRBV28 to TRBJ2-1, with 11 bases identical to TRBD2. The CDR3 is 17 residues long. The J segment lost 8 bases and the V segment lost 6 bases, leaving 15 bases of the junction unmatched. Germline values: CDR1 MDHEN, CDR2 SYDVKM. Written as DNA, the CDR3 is TGTGCCAGCAGCCGGCGGGCTAGCGGGGGGATTCGGGATGAGCAGTTCTTC. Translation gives CASSRRASGGIRDEQFF.

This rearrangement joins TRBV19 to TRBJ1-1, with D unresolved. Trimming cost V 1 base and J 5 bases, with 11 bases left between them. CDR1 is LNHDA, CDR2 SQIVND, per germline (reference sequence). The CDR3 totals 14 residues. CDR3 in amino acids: CASSIGRTSTEAFF. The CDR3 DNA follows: TGTGCCAGTAGTATAGGGCGGACCTCGACTGAAGCTTTCTTT.

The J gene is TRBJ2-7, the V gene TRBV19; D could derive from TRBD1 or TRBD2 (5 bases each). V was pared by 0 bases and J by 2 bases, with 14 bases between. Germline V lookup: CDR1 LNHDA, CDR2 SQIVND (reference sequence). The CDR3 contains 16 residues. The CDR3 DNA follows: TGTGCCAGTAGTATAGATTTGGGACGGCACACCTACGAGCAGTACTTC. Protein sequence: CASSIDLGRHTYEQYF.

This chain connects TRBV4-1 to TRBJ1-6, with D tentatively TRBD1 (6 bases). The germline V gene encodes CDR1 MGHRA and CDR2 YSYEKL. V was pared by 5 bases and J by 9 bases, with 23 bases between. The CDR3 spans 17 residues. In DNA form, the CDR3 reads TGCGCCAGCAGCTACAAGGGGGAGGGGCCCGGTGGTTCACCCCTCCACTTT. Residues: CASSYKGEGPGGSPLHF.

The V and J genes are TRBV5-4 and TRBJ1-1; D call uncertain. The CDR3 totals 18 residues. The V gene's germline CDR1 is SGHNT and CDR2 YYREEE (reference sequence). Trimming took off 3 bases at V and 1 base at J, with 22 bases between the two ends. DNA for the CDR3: TGTGCCAGCAGCTCTCCCGGATCGTATAATCCTGGGAACACTGAAGCTTTCTTT. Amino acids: CASSSPGSYNPGNTEAFF.

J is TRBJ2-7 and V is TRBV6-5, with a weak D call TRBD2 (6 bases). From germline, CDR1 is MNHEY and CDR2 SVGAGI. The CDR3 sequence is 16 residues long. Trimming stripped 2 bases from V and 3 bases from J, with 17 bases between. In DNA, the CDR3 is TGTGCCAGCAGTTACGCGTCGCCGGAGGGGTTCTACGAGCAGTACTTC. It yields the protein CASSYASPEGFYEQYF.

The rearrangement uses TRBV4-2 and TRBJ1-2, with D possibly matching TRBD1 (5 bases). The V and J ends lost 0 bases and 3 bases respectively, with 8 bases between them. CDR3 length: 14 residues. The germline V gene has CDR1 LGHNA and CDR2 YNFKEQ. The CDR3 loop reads CASSQDDSDYGYTF. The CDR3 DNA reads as TGTGCCAGCAGCCAAGATGACAGCGACTATGGCTACACCTTC.

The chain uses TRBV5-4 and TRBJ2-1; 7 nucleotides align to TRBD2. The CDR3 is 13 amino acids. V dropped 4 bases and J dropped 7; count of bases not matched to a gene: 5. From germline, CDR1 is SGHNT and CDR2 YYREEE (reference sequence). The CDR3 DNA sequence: TGTGCCAGCAGCAAGGAAGCGGGGAATGAGCAGTTCTTC. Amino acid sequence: CASSKEAGNEQFF.

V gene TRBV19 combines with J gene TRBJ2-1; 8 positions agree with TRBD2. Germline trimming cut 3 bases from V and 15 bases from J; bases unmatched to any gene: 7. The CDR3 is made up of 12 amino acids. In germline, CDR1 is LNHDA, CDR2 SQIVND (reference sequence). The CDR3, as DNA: TGTGCCAGTAGTATGGGCCGGGAGGGCCCGTTCTTC. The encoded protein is CASSMGREGPFF.

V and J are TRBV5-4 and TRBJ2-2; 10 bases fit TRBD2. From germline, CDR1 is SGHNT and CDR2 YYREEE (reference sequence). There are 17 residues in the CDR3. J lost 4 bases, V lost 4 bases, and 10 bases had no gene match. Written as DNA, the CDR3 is TGTGCCAGCAGCCCGGAGCTAGCGGGAGTGAGCACCGGGGAGCTGTTTTTT. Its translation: CASSPELAGVSTGELFF.

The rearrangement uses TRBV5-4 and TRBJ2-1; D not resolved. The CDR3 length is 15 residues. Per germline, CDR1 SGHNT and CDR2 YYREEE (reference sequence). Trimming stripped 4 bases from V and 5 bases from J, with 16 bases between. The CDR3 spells CASSGPLGTDNEQFF. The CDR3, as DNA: TGTGCCAGCAGCGGTCCCTTGGGAACAGACAATGAGCAGTTCTTC.

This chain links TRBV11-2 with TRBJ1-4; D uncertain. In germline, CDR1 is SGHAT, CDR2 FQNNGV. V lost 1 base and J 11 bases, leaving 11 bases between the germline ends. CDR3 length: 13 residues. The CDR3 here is CASSLGEDGKLFF. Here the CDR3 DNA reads TGTGCCAGCAGCTTAGGGGAGGACGGGAAACTGTTTTTT.